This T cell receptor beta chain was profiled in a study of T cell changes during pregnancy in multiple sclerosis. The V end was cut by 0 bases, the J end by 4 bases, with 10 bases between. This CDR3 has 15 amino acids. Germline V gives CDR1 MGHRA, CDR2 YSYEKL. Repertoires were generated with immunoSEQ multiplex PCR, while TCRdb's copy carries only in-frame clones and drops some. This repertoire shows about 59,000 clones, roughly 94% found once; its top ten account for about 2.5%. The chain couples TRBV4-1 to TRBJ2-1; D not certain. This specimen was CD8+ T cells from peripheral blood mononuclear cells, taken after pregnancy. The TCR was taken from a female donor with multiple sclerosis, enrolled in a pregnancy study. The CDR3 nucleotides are TGCGCCAGCAGCCAAGATAGTGACACATACAATGAGCAGTTCTTC. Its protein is CASSQDSDTYNEQFF.